Below, one T cell receptor beta chain is given with its context. What it binds is unknown. Template switching by 5'RACE produced TCR cDNA, adding a universal primer site and UMIs. Via MiXCR, TCRdb re-called the 5' RACE reads, giving one row per CDR3 protein. Altogether about 63,000 distinct CDR3 sequences are present, about 7.8% being singletons, with the ten largest covering just over 35%. This CDR3 spans 15 amino acids. The germline V and J ends were trimmed by 4 bases and 0 bases, with 15 bases remaining between them. CDR1 is SQVTM, CDR2 ANQGSEA, per germline. The data stem from a study of T cells after yellow fever vaccination. Broader study findings: Subsequent booster samples again held most clones from primary vaccination (around 96% CD4, nearly 90% CD8). A small proportion of clonotypes was detected in both the CD4 and CD8 compartments.

The chain carries TRBV29-1 and TRBJ1-1, with D perhaps matching TRBD1 (5 bases). The TCR comes from a man aged 25 to 40 who received the YFV17D yellow fever vaccine. The material sequenced was CD8+ T cells sorted from PBMCs, taken 15 days after the yellow fever booster vaccination. CDR3 amino acids: CSVVEGTRMNTEAFF. The DNA for the CDR3 is TGCAGCGTTGTAGAGGGGACGCGGATGAACACTGAAGCTTTCTTT.